One sample yielded the 13 T cell receptor beta chains listed below, sequenced in a study of blood T cell repertoires in COVID-19. Some clones are missing from TCRdb's copy, which holds only in-frame ones; the method was immunoSEQ multiplex PCR. The sample lists over 150,000 clones, 84% occurring once. Input material: peripheral blood. Receptor source: a young man with active or convalescent COVID-19.

The rearrangement uses TRBV6-5 and TRBJ2-7; TRBD1 aligns across 12 bases. V shed 10 bases and J 2 bases; nucleotides not matched to a gene: 6. This CDR3 has 14 amino acids. CDR1 is MNHEY and CDR2 is SVGAGI in the germline V gene. CDR3 amino acids: CATSWDRGPYEQYF. The CDR3 coding sequence is TGTGCCACGTCTTGGGACAGGGGGCCCTACGAGCAGTACTTC.

The chain employs TRBV18 and TRBJ1-6, with D perhaps TRBD1 (6 bases). Between the trimmed V and J ends, which lost 3 bases and 6 bases, there was a span of 12 bases. Germline V gene data show CDR1 as KGHSH and CDR2 as LQKENI. The CDR3 runs 15 residues. CDR3: CASSPRGAGNSPLHF. Written as DNA, the CDR3 is TGTGCCAGCTCACCTCGGGGGGCAGGTAATTCACCCCTCCACTTT. The complete variable domain, with remaining parts taken from reference TRBV18 and TRBJ1-6, reads NAGVMQNPRHLVRRRGQEARLRCSPMKGHSHVYWYRQLPEEGLKFMVYLQKENIIDESGMPKERFSAEFPKEGPSILRIQQVVRGDSAAYFCASSPRGAGNSPLHFGNGTRLTVT.

The V call is TRBV11-3, the J call TRBJ2-2; D is uncertain. V dropped 1 base and J dropped 4 bases, with 4 bases sitting between them. Germline V gives CDR1 SGHNT, CDR2 YENEEA. CDR3 length: 13 amino acids. This CDR3 is CASSLVLTGELFF. DNA for the CDR3: TGTGCCAGCAGCTTAGTTCTCACCGGGGAGCTGTTTTTT.

The V and J genes are TRBV28 and TRBJ2-2; no clear D. The CDR3 covers 14 residues. Trimming took off 5 bases at V and 11 bases at J, with 18 bases between the two ends. The germline V gene has CDR1 MDHEN and CDR2 SYDVKM. In DNA form, the CDR3 reads TGTGCCAGCAGTCCCTCCTACTACCAAGGAGAGCTGTTTTTT. This gives the protein CASSPSYYQGELFF. Filled out from reference TRBV28 and TRBJ2-2, the complete variable domain reads DVKVTQSSRYLVKRTGEKVFLECVQDMDHENMFWYRQDPGLGLRLIYFSYDVKMKEKGDIPEGYSVSREKKERFSLILESASTNQTSMYLCASSPSYYQGELFFGEGSRLTVL.

The chain carries TRBV7-9 and TRBJ2-5; a weak D match, TRBD1 (5 bases). This CDR3 has 15 amino acids. The V end lost 3 bases, the J end lost 2 bases, and 13 bases lay between the germline ends. Looked up from germline, CDR1 is SEHNR and CDR2 is FQNEAQ (reference sequence). CDR3 protein: CASSLSRQLQETQYF. CDR3 coding DNA: TGTGCCAGCAGCTTGTCCCGACAGCTACAAGAGACCCAGTACTTC.

The V and J genes are TRBV5-1 and TRBJ1-5, with 8 bases fitting TRBD1. The CDR3 is 15 residues long. CDR1 SGHRS and CDR2 YFSETQ come from the germline V gene. V lost 3 bases to trimming and J lost 5 bases; unmatched junction nucleotides: 7. The CDR3: CASSSTGGIYQPQHF. In DNA form, the CDR3 reads TGCGCCAGCAGCTCCACAGGGGGGATCTATCAGCCCCAGCATTTT. Drawing the rest from reference TRBV5-1 and TRBJ1-5, the complete variable domain is KAGVTQTPRYLIKTRGQQVTLSCSPISGHRSVSWYQQTPGQGLQFLFEYFSETQRNKGNFPGRFSGRQFSNSRSEMNVSTLELGDSALYLCASSSTGGIYQPQHFGDGTRLSIL.

The J gene is TRBJ2-1, the V gene TRBV3-1 (or the pseudogene TRBV3-2); D is possibly TRBD2 (7 bases). This CDR3 has 16 residues. In germline, CDR1 is LGHDT, CDR2 YNNKEL (reference sequence). Trimming took 4 bases from V and 3 from J, leaving 16 bases between them. The CDR3: CASSPSGLGGYNEQFF. As DNA, the CDR3 is TGTGCCAGCAGCCCAAGCGGACTAGGGGGCTACAATGAGCAGTTCTTC.

CDR3 amino acids: CSAGGANTGELFF. CDR3 DNA: TGCAGCGCAGGGGGCGCGAACACCGGGGAGCTGTTTTTT. This chain links TRBV29-1 with TRBJ2-2; 8 bases fit TRBD1. The CDR3 loop spans 13 amino acids. The germline V gene encodes CDR1 SQVTM and CDR2 ANQGSEA. The V segment lost 7 bases and the J segment 0 bases; nucleotides outside the gene matches: 1.

This clone appeared once. V is TRBV18 and J is TRBJ1-3, with a possible D match to TRBD1 (5 bases). Looked up from germline, CDR1 is KGHSH and CDR2 is LQKENI. V was clipped by 2 bases and J by 4 bases, with 15 bases between them. The CDR3 is 16 amino acids. CDR3 residues: CASSPSTQGLGNTIYF. CDR3 nucleotide sequence: TGTGCCAGCTCACCATCAACGCAGGGACTCGGAAACACCATATATTTT.

The chain uses TRBV18 and TRBJ1-2, with TRBD1 as a possible D gene (5 bases). Per the germline V gene, CDR1 is KGHSH and CDR2 is LQKENI. The CDR3 has 14 residues. Trimming shortened V by 0 bases and J by 5 bases, and 10 bases separated the two germline ends. Here the CDR3 reads CASSPPTESYGYTF. Here the CDR3 DNA reads TGTGCCAGCTCACCACCGACAGAGTCGTATGGCTACACCTTC.

This chain links TRBV2 with TRBJ2-5; TRBD1 matches at 8 bases. Unmatched junction bases numbered 11, after V lost 6 bases and J lost 2 bases. The CDR3 consists of 16 residues. Germline V gene sequence: CDR1 SNHLY, CDR2 FYNNEI. CDR3 DNA: TGTGCCAGCAGCTTTAACGGACAGGGAACACAAGAGACCCAGTACTTC. This sequence encodes CASSFNGQGTQETQYF.

This sequence joins TRBV14 and TRBJ2-2; no clear D. V was shortened by 0 bases and J by 6 bases, with 14 bases between the two germline ends. In germline, CDR1 is SGHDN, CDR2 FVKESK. The CDR3 has 16 amino acids. CDR3 residues: CASSQDLNIFAGELFF. In nucleotides, the CDR3 is TGTGCCAGCAGCCAAGATTTAAATATTTTTGCCGGGGAGCTGTTTTTT.

V is TRBV15 and J is TRBJ2-2; D possibly corresponds to TRBD2 (5 bases). CDR3 size: 15 residues. The V and J ends lost 1 base and 5 bases respectively, with 11 bases between them. Germline V gene data show CDR1 as LNHNV and CDR2 as YYDKDF (reference sequence). The CDR3 region is CATSRVHSGTGELFF. CDR3 DNA: TGTGCCACCAGCAGAGTTCATTCGGGGACCGGGGAGCTGTTTTTT.